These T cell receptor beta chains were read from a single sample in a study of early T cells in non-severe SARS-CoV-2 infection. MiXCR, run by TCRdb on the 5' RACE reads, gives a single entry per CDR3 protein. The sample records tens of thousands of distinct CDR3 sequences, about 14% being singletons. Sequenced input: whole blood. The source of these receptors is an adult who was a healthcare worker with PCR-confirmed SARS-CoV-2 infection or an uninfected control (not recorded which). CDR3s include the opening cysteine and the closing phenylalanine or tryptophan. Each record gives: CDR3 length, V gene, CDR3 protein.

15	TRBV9	CASSVEDAYTGELFF
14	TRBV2	CASSGTGNGGIQYF
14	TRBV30	CAWSAAGPYNEQFF
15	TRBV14	CASSPLNQGPYEQYF
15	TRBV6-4	CASSVRRDFSYEQYF
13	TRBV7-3	CASSLGSGHGYTF
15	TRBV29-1	CSVLGLAGAGYEQYF
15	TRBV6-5	CASSYSGEDPHGYTF
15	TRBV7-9	CASSSSPGAFYEQYF
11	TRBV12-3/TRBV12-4	CATNRVGEQFF
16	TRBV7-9	CASSLMDSTIGTEAFF
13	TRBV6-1	CASTGLLSYEQYF
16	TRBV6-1	CASSGGHTGDTGELFF
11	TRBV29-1	CSVTGAEGYTF
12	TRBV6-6	CATLGPGNTIYF
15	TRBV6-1	CASSESDSPTGELFF
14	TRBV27	CASSLVVGAYEQYF
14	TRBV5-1	CASSLERRPYEQYF
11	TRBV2	CASRTGDGYTF
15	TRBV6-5	CASSYIAGTPYEQYF
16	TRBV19	CASSIGAGTGTDEQFF
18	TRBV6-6	CASFSTGGGFYSNQPQHF
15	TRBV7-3	CASSSSGSNTDTQYF
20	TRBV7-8	CASSASPGLAGPSSYNEQFF
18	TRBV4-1	CASSQEWGSRHPGNTIYF
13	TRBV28	CASSPLDSYEQYF
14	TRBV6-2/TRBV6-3	CASRRTSGGYEQFF
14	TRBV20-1	CSALAEGSYNEQFF
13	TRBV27	CASSLKSNYGYTF
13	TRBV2	CASAGQENQPQHF
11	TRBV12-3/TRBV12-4	CASKYNNEQFF
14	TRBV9	CASSRDRYNSPLHF
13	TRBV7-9	CASSPGRPDTQYF
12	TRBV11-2	CACSLDLGRQFF
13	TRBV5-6	CASSLNRGYGYTF
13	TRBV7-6	CASSRRRNQPQHF
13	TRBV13	CASSFRQTGELFF
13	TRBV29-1	CSVSTGRDTEAFF
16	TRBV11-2	CASSLEGTGGTDTQYF
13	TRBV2	CASSQEPYNEQFF
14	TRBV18	CASSLTELTGEPFF
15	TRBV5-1	CASSPEGAAPGVMFF
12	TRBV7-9	CASSVRETPLHF
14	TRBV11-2	CASSSYRGYTEAFF
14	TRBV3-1	CASRRGSANTEAFF
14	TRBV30	CAWSGDRADNEQFF
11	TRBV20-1	CSARMQETQYF
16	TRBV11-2	CASSSGLAGGQETQYF
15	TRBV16	CASSQSPPVNTEAFF
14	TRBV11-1	CASSLGQDLYEQYF
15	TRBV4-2	CASSQDGTGGYEQYF